This TCR beta chain was identified during a study of OX40 agonist ivuxolimab in advanced cancers. Generated by immunoSEQ multiplex PCR, the TCRdb table keeps only in-frame clones and is missing some. The data show about 92,000 clones, around 90% seen once. Trimming pared 1 base from V and 7 bases from J, leaving 11 bases between. Per the germline V gene, CDR1 is SGHDT and CDR2 is YYEEEE. This CDR3 is built from 14 residues. Source: CD4+ or CD8+ T cells sorted from blood, taken in a trial of the OX40 agonist ivuxolimab. This rearrangement joins TRBV5-6 to TRBJ1-4; D gene ambiguous. This clonotype was sampled from an adult with an advanced solid tumor such as melanoma, head and neck, liver or kidney cancer. CDR3 nucleotide sequence: TGTGCCAGCAGCTTGTGGGCGCGGGGTGAAAAACTGTTTTTT. Translation gives CASSLWARGEKLFF.